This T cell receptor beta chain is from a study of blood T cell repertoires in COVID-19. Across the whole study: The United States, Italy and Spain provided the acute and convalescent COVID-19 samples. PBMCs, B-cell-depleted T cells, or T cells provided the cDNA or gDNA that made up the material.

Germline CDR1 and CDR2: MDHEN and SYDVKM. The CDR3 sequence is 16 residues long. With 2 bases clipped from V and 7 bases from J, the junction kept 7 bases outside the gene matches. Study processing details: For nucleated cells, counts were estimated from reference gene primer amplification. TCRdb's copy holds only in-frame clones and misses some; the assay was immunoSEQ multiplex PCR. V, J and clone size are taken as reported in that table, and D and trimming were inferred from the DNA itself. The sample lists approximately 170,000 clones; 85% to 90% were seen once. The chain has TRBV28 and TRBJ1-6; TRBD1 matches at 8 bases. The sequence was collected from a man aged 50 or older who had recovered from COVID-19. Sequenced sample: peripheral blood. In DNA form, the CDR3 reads TGTGCCAGCAGTTTACAGGGGGCGGGAAGGAATTCACCCCTCCACTTT. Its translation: CASSLQGAGRNSPLHF.